Following are 17 T cell receptor beta chains from one sample sequenced in a study of blood T cell repertoires in COVID-19. TCRdb's copy holds only in-frame clones and misses some; the assay was immunoSEQ multiplex PCR. The sample yields more than 150,000 clones, about 83% seen once. The sample consisted of peripheral blood. The source of these receptors is a man between 65 and 79 years old who had recovered from COVID-19.

This clone was seen a handful of times. The rearrangement joins TRBV18 to TRBJ2-1, with 14 nucleotides matching TRBD2. The ends lost 4 bases at V and 10 bases at J; junction bases unmatched: 3. The CDR3 is made up of 14 amino acids. The V gene's germline CDR1 is KGHSH and CDR2 LQKENI. The CDR3 region has the DNA TGTGCCAGCTCACAGACTAGCGGGAGGGGAGAGCAGTTCTTC. As protein: CASSQTSGRGEQFF.

The genes are TRBV5-6 and TRBJ2-7; possible D gene TRBD2, 6 bases. Germline-derived CDR1 and CDR2 are SGHDT and YYEEEE. V lost 4 bases and J lost 3, with 20 bases in between. This CDR3 region has 16 residues. CDR3 in DNA: TGTGCCAGCAGCGGCCTGGGGGGAGGTTTGAGCTACGAGCAGTACTTC. Translating it yields CASSGLGGGLSYEQYF.

The count of this clone is one. The DNA of the CDR3 is TGTGCCGCTCACAGGGGTTGGACTGAAGCTTTCTTT. Protein sequence: CAAHRGWTEAFF. The V gene is TRBV30, the J gene TRBJ1-1; TRBD1 aligns across 7 bases. This CDR3 has 12 amino acids. V trimming: 8 bases; J trimming: 5 bases; junction bases outside the gene matches: 8. Germline assignment: CDR1 GTSNPN and CDR2 SVGIG (reference sequence).

There are many counts of this clone. This chain joins TRBV28 and TRBJ1-1, with D possibly matching TRBD1 (6 bases). The V and J ends lost 5 bases and 1 base respectively, with 14 bases between them. CDR3 size: 15 residues. The germline gives CDR1 MDHEN, CDR2 SYDVKM. This chain's CDR3 is CASSAHLTGNTEAFF. Written as DNA, the CDR3 is TGTGCCAGCAGTGCCCATCTGACAGGGAACACTGAAGCTTTCTTT.

V gene TRBV7-9 combines with J gene TRBJ2-5, with D hard to call. The V and J ends lost 7 bases and 5 bases respectively, with 11 bases between them. Germline V gene data show CDR1 as SEHNR and CDR2 as FQNEAQ (reference sequence). This CDR3 has 12 amino acids. CDR3 in DNA: TGTGCCAGCACCCCCCCGGGTGAGACCCAGTACTTC. Protein: CASTPPGETQYF.

The genes are TRBV7-2 and TRBJ2-3, with a weak D call TRBD2 (7 bases). Trimming stripped 4 bases from V and 4 bases from J, with 18 bases between. Per the germline V gene, CDR1 is SGHTA and CDR2 is FQGNSA. CDR3 size: 16 residues. The CDR3 sequence is CASSSYLAEGADTQYF. CDR3 coding DNA: TGTGCCAGCAGCTCCTATCTAGCGGAGGGGGCAGATACGCAGTATTTT.

CDR3 DNA: TGCGCCAGCAGCCAAGAGAGGGACAGGGAATATCATCAGCCCCAGCATTTT. Translated: CASSQERDREYHQPQHF. The chain links TRBV4-3 to TRBJ1-5; 9 bases line up with TRBD1. V dropped 0 bases and J dropped 5; count of bases not matched to a gene: 8. CDR1 is LGHNA and CDR2 is YSLEER in the germline V gene. The CDR3 is made up of 17 amino acids.

This clone appeared once. The chain uses TRBV5-6 and TRBJ2-3; 8 bases are shared with TRBD2. Germline loops: CDR1 SGHDT, CDR2 YYEEEE. J lost 5 bases, V lost 6 bases, and 5 bases had no gene match. The CDR3 covers 13 residues. As DNA, the CDR3 is TGTGCCAGCATACCAGCGGGAGAAGATACGCAGTATTTT. Translating gives CASIPAGEDTQYF.

The genes are TRBV6-5 and TRBJ1-1; no reliable D call. Germline CDR1 reads MNHEY; CDR2 reads SVGAGI. The CDR3 extends over 14 amino acids. V gave up 2 bases and J gave up 6 bases, with 13 bases separating them. CDR3 sequence reads: CASSYGTSIAEAFF. CDR3 DNA sequence: TGTGCCAGCAGTTACGGTACCAGTATCGCTGAAGCTTTCTTT.

The gene calls are TRBV12-3 or TRBV12-4 and TRBJ1-1; TRBD1 might be the D (6 bases). The CDR3 has 12 residues. The ends were cut back, 4 bases at V and 4 bases at J, with 7 bases in the middle. The CDR3 region is CASSSGATEAFF. The CDR3 DNA is TGTGCCAGCAGTTCAGGGGCCACTGAAGCTTTCTTT.

The chain combines TRBV5-1 with TRBJ2-7; 7 bases are shared with TRBD1. Trimming took 1 base from V and 5 from J; bases not matched to a gene: 6. The CDR3 sequence is 14 residues long. From germline, CDR1 is SGHRS and CDR2 YFSETQ. The CDR3 is CASSLTTGLDEQYF. CDR3 in DNA: TGCGCCAGCAGCTTGACGACAGGGCTCGACGAGCAGTACTTC.

CDR3 nucleotides: TGTGCCAGCAGCTTAGTGGCGGAACTGGGTGAGCAGTACTTC. This gives the protein CASSLVAELGEQYF. This rearrangement joins TRBV7-2 to TRBJ2-7, with no clear D. The CDR3 is made up of 14 amino acids. Germline loops: CDR1 SGHTA, CDR2 FQGNSA. Trimming shortened V by 1 base and J by 7 bases, and 14 bases separated the two germline ends.

The count of this clone is one. This chain links TRBV2 with TRBJ2-1; 10 positions agree with TRBD2. The J segment lost 0 bases and the V segment lost 6 bases, leaving 8 bases of the junction unmatched. This CDR3 region has 17 residues. CDR1 is SNHLY and CDR2 is FYNNEI in the germline V gene. The CDR3 protein is CASSLDGLAVSYNEQFF. In DNA, the CDR3 is TGTGCCAGCAGCCTCGACGGACTAGCGGTCTCCTACAATGAGCAGTTCTTC.

The J gene is TRBJ1-1, the V gene TRBV6-4; D may be TRBD1 (6 bases). The CDR3 totals 13 residues. The V gene lost 3 bases and the J gene lost 8 bases, with 13 bases spanning the gap. CDR1 MRHNA and CDR2 SNTAGT come from the germline V gene. The CDR3 loop reads CASSDQAGGEAFF. The DNA of the CDR3 is TGTGCCAGCAGTGATCAGGCGGGGGGCGAAGCTTTCTTT.

This chain connects TRBV28 to TRBJ2-1; weak D call: TRBD2 (6 bases). The V gene lost 8 bases and the J gene lost 9 bases, with 17 bases spanning the gap. Per the germline V gene, CDR1 is MDHEN and CDR2 is SYDVKM. CDR3 length: 13 amino acids. CDR3 region: CASWGVGMPEQFF. The CDR3 DNA reads TGTGCCAGCTGGGGGGTAGGTATGCCTGAGCAGTTCTTC.

V and J are TRBV11-2 and TRBJ2-7; D is possibly TRBD2 (6 bases). Trimming removed 0 bases at V and 3 bases at J, with 9 bases between. The CDR3 has 14 residues. From germline, CDR1 is SGHAT and CDR2 FQNNGV. Here the CDR3 DNA reads TGTGCCAGCAGCTTAGACACCGGGAGCTACGAGCAGTACTTC. The encoded protein is CASSLDTGSYEQYF.

The chain couples TRBV18 to TRBJ1-1, with D unclear. Germline CDR1 reads KGHSH; CDR2 reads LQKENI. The V and J ends lost 3 bases and 1 base respectively, with 9 bases between them. The CDR3 is 14 amino acids. As DNA, the CDR3 is TGTGCCAGCTCACCGGAGGACTGGAACACTGAAGCTTTCTTT. Encoded protein: CASSPEDWNTEAFF. Full variable domain (outside the CDR3, taken from reference TRBV18 and TRBJ1-1): NAGVMQNPRHLVRRRGQEARLRCSPMKGHSHVYWYRQLPEEGLKFMVYLQKENIIDESGMPKERFSAEFPKEGPSILRIQQVVRGDSAAYFCASSPEDWNTEAFFGQGTRLTVV.